This is a list of T cell receptor beta chains from one sample in a study of human T cells and chemical hapten exposure. TCRdb passed the RACE reads through MiXCR, listing each CDR3 protein once. Of 85,000 to 130,000 distinct CDR3 sequences in the sample, 9.5% to 15% were seen once. The material was whole blood, obtained in connection with sensitization to the hapten diphenylcyclopropenone (DPC). The receptors derive from a woman in her fifties or sixties with alopecia areata. Some clones in this sample may be carry-over from other donors' samples. Both conserved end residues are part of each CDR3. The order of the fields is clone size, J gene, CDR3 length, D gene, V gene, CDR3 DNA, CDR3 protein. The D gene is left open where the match is weak. A clone size is listed for some rows: how often the clone was seen (once, few, many), or a class if it is expanded.

NA TRBJ2-7 12 NA TRBV28 TGTGCCAGCAGCCAGAATCCCTACGAGCAGTACTTC CASSQNPYEQYF
many TRBJ2-1 16 TRBD2 TRBV11-2 TGTGCCAGCAGCCGCGACGGCGTAGCGGGGATGAATGAGCAGTTCTTC CASSRDGVAGMNEQFF
NA TRBJ1-4 16 NA TRBV13 TGTGCCAGCAGCTTTCGGGTATCTGGGACGGCGGAAAAACTGTTTTTT CASSFRVSGTAEKLFF
many TRBJ1-1 14 TRBD1 TRBV4-3 TGCGCCAGCAGCCAAGAGTGGACAGGGAGTAAAGCTTTCTTT CASSQEWTGSKAFF
NA TRBJ1-2 13 NA TRBV28 TGTGCCAGCAGCCTGAATGTTGGGGTCGGCTACACCTTC CASSLNVGVGYTF
few TRBJ1-4 15 NA TRBV28 TGTGCCACCACAGGGTTAGGGACGGGGAATGAAAAACTGTTTTTT CATTGLGTGNEKLFF
many TRBJ1-1 17 NA TRBV7-9 TGTGCCAGCAGCTTAGATTCGGGCCCGCAGGGGAGGACTGAAGCTTTCTTT CASSLDSGPQGRTEAFF
few TRBJ1-1 15 TRBD1 TRBV5-5 TGTGCCAGCAGCTTGGGGACAGGGCCTAAAACTGAAGCTTTCTTT CASSLGTGPKTEAFF
few TRBJ1-5 15 NA TRBV21-1 TGTGCCAGCACCTGGGCCGACAGGGGGCTTAAGCCCCAGCATTTT CASTWADRGLKPQHF
few TRBJ2-1 18 TRBD2 TRBV6-4 TGTGCCAGCAGTGATCGGGGACTAGCGGCGCCCTCCTACAATGAGCAGTTCTTC CASSDRGLAAPSYNEQFF
few TRBJ2-2 15 NA TRBV4-3 TGCGCCAGCAGCCAATTGAAGAAGAACACCGGGGAGCTGTTTTTT CASSQLKKNTGELFF
few TRBJ2-7 14 NA TRBV7-2 TGTGCCAGCAGCTTAGGACAGACCTCCTACGAGCAGTACTTC CASSLGQTSYEQYF
many TRBJ1-2 13 TRBD1 TRBV6-5 TGTGCCAGCAGAGCACAGGGGAACTATGGCTACACCTTC CASRAQGNYGYTF
many TRBJ2-7 13 NA TRBV20-1 TGCAGTGCTAGACGCGACTTACACTACGAGCAGTACTTC CSARRDLHYEQYF
few TRBJ1-2 15 NA TRBV7-9 TGTGCCAGCAGCTTAGCCCGGGGTCCCTTCTATGGCTACACCTTC CASSLARGPFYGYTF
many TRBJ1-5 14 TRBD1 TRBV6-5 TGTGCCAGCAGCAGGACAGGCCTCAATCAGCCCCAGCATTTT CASSRTGLNQPQHF
NA TRBJ1-3 17 NA TRBV12-3/TRBV12-4 TGTGCCAGCAGTTCCCCCCGAGGCATTCCCGGGGGAAACACCATATATTTT CASSSPRGIPGGNTIYF
many TRBJ1-2 16 TRBD1 TRBV28 TGTGCCAGTTCTACTCCGGGACAGGGCATGTACTATGGCTACACCTTC CASSTPGQGMYYGYTF
few TRBJ1-4 15 NA TRBV6-1 TGTTCCACCTCGAATTGGAGAGGGCTCTCCGAAAAACTGTTTTTT CSTSNWRGLSEKLFF
NA TRBJ1-2 18 TRBD1 TRBV12-3/TRBV12-4 TGTGCCAGCAGTTTGGCCGGAACACAGGGGGCCCAGAACTATGGCTACACCTTC CASSLAGTQGAQNYGYTF
few TRBJ2-3 14 NA TRBV10-3 TGTGCCATCAGTGCCGCCCCTCCCACAGATACGCAGTATTTT CAISAAPPTDTQYF
NA TRBJ2-2 16 NA TRBV7-7 TGTGCCAGCAGCACCAGGACGGGGATGCTCACCGGGGAGCTGTTTTTT CASSTRTGMLTGELFF
NA TRBJ2-6 15 NA TRBV28 TGTGCCAGCAGCCCCTTTGGCTCTGGGGCCAACGTCCTGACTTTC CASSPFGSGANVLTF
NA TRBJ1-1 13 NA TRBV6-5 TGTGCCAGCGGAACGGGGGGTTTAAGGGCGGCTTTCTTT CASGTGGLRAAFF
NA TRBJ1-4 14 TRBD1 TRBV3-1 TGTGCCAGCAGCCCAGGGGGAGCTAATGAAAAACTGTTTTTT CASSPGGANEKLFF
NA TRBJ2-3 13 NA TRBV12-3/TRBV12-4 TGTGCCAGCCGGCCGACAGTCACAGATACGCAGTATTTT CASRPTVTDTQYF
NA TRBJ2-1 14 NA TRBV2 TGTGCCAGCAGCGGTCTAACCTCCTACAATGAGCAGTTCTTC CASSGLTSYNEQFF
few TRBJ1-1 13 NA TRBV28 TGTGCCAGCAGTTTTTCCGTCTTAAGGGAAGCTTTCTTT CASSFSVLREAFF
NA TRBJ2-5 13 TRBD2 TRBV28 TGTGCCAGCCTGGGAGCGGGGGCAGGGACCCAGTACTTC CASLGAGAGTQYF
NA TRBJ1-2 17 TRBD1 TRBV11-2 TGTGCCAGCAGCTTTCAGGGTTCGAGCAGGGGGCAGAATGGCTACACCTTC CASSFQGSSRGQNGYTF
NA TRBJ2-2 11 NA TRBV12-3/TRBV12-4 TGTGCCAGCAGTTCTACGCGGGAGCTGTTTTTT CASSSTRELFF
few TRBJ1-1 15 TRBD1 TRBV12-3/TRBV12-4 TGTGCCAGCAGTTTAGGTATGACAGGGGCCACTGAAGCTTTCTTT CASSLGMTGATEAFF
many TRBJ2-5 13 TRBD2 TRBV7-2 TGTGCCAGCAGCCTAGCGGAGCAAGAGACCCAGTACTTC CASSLAEQETQYF
many TRBJ1-6 17 TRBD1 TRBV7-9 TGTGCCAGCAGCCAGGCCGGGACAGCCGATCTGTCCGGGCCCCTCCACTTT CASSQAGTADLSGPLHF
few TRBJ2-6 14 NA TRBV18 TGTGCCAGCGCGACAGCAACTGGGGCCAACGTCCTGACTTTC CASATATGANVLTF
NA TRBJ2-1 15 TRBD2 TRBV19 TGTGCCAGTAGTATTATAGCGGGGGTAAACAATGAGCAGTTCTTC CASSIIAGVNNEQFF
few TRBJ2-3 15 NA TRBV7-2 TGTGCCAGCAGCCCCTGGGGGGGGCCATCAGATACGCAGTATTTT CASSPWGGPSDTQYF
once TRBJ2-3 16 TRBD2 TRBV7-2 TGTGCCAGCAGCCTTAGCGGGTCCCTTTGGTCAGATACGCAGTATTTT CASSLSGSLWSDTQYF
many TRBJ1-2 15 NA TRBV7-2 TGTGCCAGCAGCTTACGCACCGGGGGTAACTATGGCTACACCTTC CASSLRTGGNYGYTF
NA TRBJ1-6 14 NA TRBV18 TGTGCCAGCTCACCAACGACTGCGGATTCACCCCTCCACTTT CASSPTTADSPLHF
NA TRBJ1-5 12 NA TRBV20-1 TGCAGTGGGCGGAGACCCAATCAGCCCCAGCATTTT CSGRRPNQPQHF
NA TRBJ1-5 13 NA TRBV6-6 TGTGCCAGCAGCCAGGACCTCAATCAGCCCCAGCATTTT CASSQDLNQPQHF
NA TRBJ1-5 17 NA TRBV20-1 TGCAGTGCTCAGACCCCGGGACAAGGACGGAGCAATCAGCCCCAGCATTTT CSAQTPGQGRSNQPQHF
NA TRBJ2-5 13 NA TRBV7-6 TGTGCCAGCAGCTTAGAGACCAGAGGGACCCAGTACTTC CASSLETRGTQYF
few TRBJ1-3 14 NA TRBV12-3/TRBV12-4 TGTGCCAGCAGCCAACAGGGAGCTGGAAACACCATATATTTT CASSQQGAGNTIYF
NA TRBJ2-2 21 TRBD2 TRBV15 TGTGCCACCAGCAGGGTTACGGGACTAGCCTTATTTGGATGGGACACCGGGGAGCTGTTTTTT CATSRVTGLALFGWDTGELFF
few TRBJ1-1 15 TRBD1 TRBV7-9 TGTGCCAGCAGCCAGCGGACAGGGGGCGCGACTGAAGCTTTCTTT CASSQRTGGATEAFF
few TRBJ1-5 16 TRBD1 TRBV27 TGTGCCAGCATCGGACAGGGGATACGATGGAATCAGCCCCAGCATTTT CASIGQGIRWNQPQHF
many TRBJ1-2 16 NA TRBV6-2/TRBV6-3 TGTGCCAGCAGTTACCCGCTCGGCCGGGCTGGCTATGGCTACACCTTC CASSYPLGRAGYGYTF
few TRBJ1-2 13 TRBD1 TRBV12-3/TRBV12-4 TGTGCCAGCAGCCGACAGGGGTACTATGGCTACACCTTC CASSRQGYYGYTF
few TRBJ2-7 18 NA TRBV28 TGTGCCAGCAGTTTTTCTCCGGTCTCATTCGCTAAGCCCTACGAGCAGTACTTC CASSFSPVSFAKPYEQYF
NA TRBJ2-3 16 NA TRBV7-9 TGTGCCAGCAGCTTAGCTCCCCCGAGGGCGGCAGATACGCAGTATTTT CASSLAPPRAADTQYF
few TRBJ2-1 16 TRBD2 TRBV15 TGTGCCACCAGCAGAGGTTCGAGACTAGCGGACAATGAGCAGTTCTTC CATSRGSRLADNEQFF
few TRBJ2-3 16 NA TRBV20-1 TGCAGTGCTAGAGGTGGACGAGGCGGGTTTACAGATACGCAGTATTTT CSARGGRGGFTDTQYF
many TRBJ1-2 14 NA TRBV11-2 TGTGCCACCCGAAGATCGGGGGACCGGGATGGCTACACCTTC CATRRSGDRDGYTF
NA TRBJ1-1 11 NA TRBV10-2 TGCGCCAGCAGGACAGGAATTGAAGCTTTCTTT CASRTGIEAFF
NA TRBJ2-1 15 TRBD1 TRBV28 TGTGCCAGCAGTTCACCGACAGGGATGGACAATGAGCAGTTCTTC CASSSPTGMDNEQFF